This entry is about one TCR beta chain. The same CDR3 arises from other DNA sequences in this sample as well. The sample comes from a study of blood T cell repertoires in COVID-19. Participants came from 24 US areas, aged roughly 18 to 90 years. Trimming pared 4 bases from V and 2 bases from J, leaving 9 bases between. The CDR3 extends over 13 amino acids. Germline lookup yields CDR1 SGDLS and CDR2 YYNGEE. As processed by the authors: Estimation of nucleated cell counts was performed using reference gene primer amplification. Clones were sequenced by immunoSEQ multiplex PCR, and TCRdb holds only the in-frame ones, with some missing. V, J and clone size reflect that table, while D and trimming were determined from the DNA. The sample shows roughly 230,000 clones, more than 65% of them seen only once.

Input material: PBMCs or T cells enriched from blood (not recorded which). The source of this sequence is a man aged 50-59 years who had recovered from COVID-19. The V gene is TRBV9, the J gene TRBJ1-2; a possible D gene is TRBD1 (5 bases). The CDR3 DNA reads TGTGCCAGCAGCCGCGGGGGAAACTATGGCTACACCTTC. Translated: CASSRGGNYGYTF.